What follows are 26 T cell receptor beta chains derived from one specimen sequenced in a study of T cell repertoires in cytomegalovirus infection. These receptors have no known antigen. TCRdb analysed the reads with MiXCR anew, one entry per CDR3 protein. The sample records around 100,000 distinct CDR3 sequences, roughly 39% being singletons. The sample in question was CD8+ T cells from cultured PBMCs, obtained from culture after CMV antigen stimulation. These TCRs come from a human donor in good health (CMV status not recorded). Some clones in this sample may be carry-over from other donors' samples.

This clonotype was observed a handful of times. This sequence joins TRBV4-1 and TRBJ2-7, with 8 positions matching TRBD1. This CDR3 is 14 amino acids long. Trimming at V came to 1 base and at J to 4 bases, leaving 3 bases not matched to a gene. Germline V gives CDR1 MGHRA, CDR2 YSYEKL. CDR3 nucleotide sequence: TGCGCCAGCAGCCAAGGCGGACAGGGTTACGAGCAGTACTTC. Amino acid sequence: CASSQGGQGYEQYF.

The table lists this clonotype with a few counts. The chain uses TRBV19 and TRBJ2-5; 9 bases align to TRBD2. The CDR3 spans 15 residues. Losses at the gene ends were 7 bases for V and 2 bases for J; bases not matched to a gene: 8. Germline loops: CDR1 LNHDA, CDR2 SQIVND (reference sequence). CDR3 sequence (DNA): TGTGCCAGTACAAGCAGCGGGGGGCTACAAGAGACCCAGTACTTC. It translates to CASTSSGGLQETQYF.

This chain connects TRBV12-5 to TRBJ2-7, with D uncertain. Germline assignment: CDR1 LGHNT and CDR2 FRNRAP. The CDR3 runs to 13 residues. Trimming removed 0 bases at V and 2 bases at J, with 5 bases between. The CDR3 spells CASGLVLPYEQYF. The CDR3 DNA follows: TGTGCTAGTGGTTTGGTATTGCCCTACGAGCAGTACTTC.

This clonotype was recorded a few times. J is TRBJ2-1 and V is TRBV7-6; 8 positions match TRBD2. V shed 3 bases, J shed 4 bases, and the junction held 5 bases outside the gene matches. In germline, CDR1 is SGHVS, CDR2 FNYEAQ. The length of the CDR3 is 15 residues. CDR3 residues: CASSFRIAGYNEQFF. In DNA form, the CDR3 reads TGTGCCAGCAGCTTCCGGATAGCGGGGTACAATGAGCAGTTCTTC.

This clonotype occurred once. The chain recombines TRBV6-5 with TRBJ2-7, with 15 bases aligning to TRBD2. Germline V gene data show CDR1 as MNHEY and CDR2 as SVGAGI. The CDR3 runs to 16 residues. The V gene end was trimmed by 0 bases and the J gene end by 4 bases; junction bases not matched to a gene: 1. Written as DNA, the CDR3 is TGTGCCAGCAGTTACTCGGGACTAGCGGGGGGTTACGAGCAGTACTTC. This encodes CASSYSGLAGGYEQYF.

The rearrangement links TRBV9 to TRBJ2-3; D is perhaps TRBD2 (6 bases). Trimming removed 4 bases from V and 5 bases from J, with 23 bases in between. The CDR3 loop spans 17 amino acids. Germline CDR1 reads SGDLS; CDR2 reads YYNGEE. CDR3 coding DNA: TGTGCCAGCAGCCCCGGGGGAGGCTCAAACCCAGGAGATACGCAGTATTTT. Translating it yields CASSPGGGSNPGDTQYF.

J is TRBJ2-5 and V is TRBV5-4, with TRBD2 as a possible D gene (5 bases). The ends were cut back, 6 bases at V and 4 bases at J, with 10 bases in the middle. The CDR3 extends over 12 amino acids. CDR1 is SGHNT and CDR2 is YYREEE in the germline V gene (reference sequence). CDR3 nucleotide sequence: TGTGCCAGCAACGATGGAGGAGAGACCCAGTACTTC. Amino acid sequence: CASNDGGETQYF.

The rearrangement links TRBV19 to TRBJ2-1; D gene uncertain. Trimming pared 4 bases from V and 0 bases from J, leaving 10 bases between. The germline V gene has CDR1 LNHDA and CDR2 SQIVND (reference sequence). CDR3 size: 15 residues. The DNA for the CDR3 is TGTGCCAGTAGTAAACCCCCGAGCTCCTACAATGAGCAGTTCTTC. Translation: CASSKPPSSYNEQFF.

V usage is TRBV4-1 and J usage is TRBJ2-3; no clear D. Germline CDR1 and CDR2: MGHRA and YSYEKL. Between the trimmed V and J ends, which lost 2 bases and 6 bases, there was a span of 9 bases. The CDR3 totals 13 residues. CDR3 residues: CASSQPSTDTQYF. The CDR3 nucleotides read TGCGCCAGCAGCCAACCTTCCACGGATACGCAGTATTTT.

This clonotype occurred a few times. The chain couples TRBV7-8 to TRBJ1-5, with a weak D call TRBD1 (6 bases). Trimming took 8 bases from V and 4 from J, leaving 18 bases between them. In germline, CDR1 is SGHVS, CDR2 FQNEAQ. The length of the CDR3 is 15 residues. The CDR3 nucleotides are TGTGCCAGCGGCCAGGCCAGGACAGATAATCAGCCCCAGCATTTT. Translating gives CASGQARTDNQPQHF.

V usage is TRBV5-1 and J usage is TRBJ2-7; D is ambiguous. Germline V gives CDR1 SGHRS, CDR2 YFSETQ. Trimming left V 5 bases short and J 0 bases short, with 9 bases between. This CDR3 has 13 residues. CDR3 coding DNA: TGCGCCAGCAGTCTGGAAGGCTCCTACGAGCAGTACTTC. Protein sequence: CASSLEGSYEQYF.

This chain uses TRBV19 with TRBJ2-4; no firm D call. Germline-derived CDR1 and CDR2 are LNHDA and SQIVND (reference sequence). This CDR3 is built from 15 residues. Trimming removed 4 bases from V and 2 bases from J, with 12 bases in between. The DNA for the CDR3 is TGTGCCAGTAGTAAGCCCTCGGAGCCCAAAAACATTCAGTACTTC. Translated: CASSKPSEPKNIQYF.

There are a few counts of this clonotype. The chain uses TRBV2 and TRBJ1-2; possible D gene TRBD1, 5 bases. The CDR3 runs to 14 residues. V lost 5 bases, J lost 8 bases, and 18 bases lay in between. The germline V gene encodes CDR1 SNHLY and CDR2 FYNNEI. The chain's CDR3 is CASSPIRGNYGYTF. The CDR3 DNA reads TGTGCCAGCAGTCCTATCCGGGGGAATTACGGCTACACCTTC.

This clonotype has just a few counts. The V and J genes are TRBV4-1 and TRBJ2-3; the D is unclear. CDR1 is MGHRA, CDR2 YSYEKL, per germline. Trimming pared 4 bases from V and 5 bases from J, leaving 4 bases between. The CDR3 has 11 amino acids. The CDR3 nucleotides read TGCGCCAGCAGCCGGGGAGATACGCAGTATTTT. As protein: CASSRGDTQYF.

V gene TRBV6-5 combines with J gene TRBJ2-7; D not resolved. The V and J ends lost 2 bases and 12 bases respectively, with 11 bases between them. The CDR3 covers 11 residues. Germline V lookup: CDR1 MNHEY, CDR2 SVGAGI. The CDR3 sequence: CASSYGEKGYF. CDR3 nucleotides: TGTGCCAGCAGTTACGGAGAAAAGGGGTACTTC.

This rearrangement joins TRBV12-3 or TRBV12-4 to TRBJ2-3; TRBD2 matches 8 bases. Trimming at V came to 8 bases and at J to 1 base, leaving 8 bases not matched to a gene. This CDR3 spans 15 amino acids. The DNA of the CDR3 is TGTGCCAGCGGGCGAGCGGGAGCGCGCACAGATACGCAGTATTTT. Its translation: CASGRAGARTDTQYF.

This clonotype was detected only a few times. The chain couples TRBV4-1 to TRBJ2-2; TRBD2 matches at 7 bases. There are 16 residues in the CDR3. Germline values: CDR1 MGHRA, CDR2 YSYEKL. J was trimmed by 0 bases and V by 4 bases; bases with no gene match: 5. The CDR3 is CASSRRGEPNTGELFF. CDR3 sequence (DNA): TGCGCCAGCAGCCGCCGGGGGGAACCGAACACCGGGGAGCTGTTTTTT.

V gene TRBV7-2 combines with J gene TRBJ2-7; D is uncertain. The ends were cut back, 4 bases at V and 4 bases at J, with 11 bases in the middle. The CDR3 runs 13 residues. Germline loops: CDR1 SGHTA, CDR2 FQGNSA. The CDR3 reads CASSSYVAYEQYF. For the CDR3, the DNA is TGTGCCAGCAGCTCCTACGTGGCTTACGAGCAGTACTTC.

The V gene is TRBV27, the J gene TRBJ1-4; D is perhaps TRBD1 (5 bases). Germline CDR1 is MNHEY and CDR2 is SMNVEV (reference sequence). The CDR3 has 14 amino acids. The germline V and J ends were trimmed by 3 bases and 6 bases, with 11 bases remaining between them. CDR3 region: CASSFWAGDEKLFF. For the CDR3, the DNA is TGTGCCAGCAGTTTCTGGGCGGGGGATGAAAAACTGTTTTTT.

V gene TRBV4-1 combines with J gene TRBJ2-1; possibly TRBD1 or TRBD2 for D (6 bases each). V lost 4 bases, J lost 8 bases, and 12 bases lay in between. This CDR3 has 13 amino acids. Germline values: CDR1 MGHRA, CDR2 YSYEKL. The CDR3 sequence: CASSLIGGYEQFF. The CDR3 nucleotides read TGCGCCAGCAGCCTGATAGGGGGGTATGAGCAGTTCTTC.

This chain links TRBV3-1 with TRBJ2-5; 14 bases match TRBD2. This CDR3 comprises 21 residues. The J segment lost 5 bases and the V segment lost 4 bases, leaving 21 bases of the junction unmatched. The germline V gene has CDR1 LGHDT and CDR2 YNNKEL (reference sequence). The CDR3 sequence is CASSLHPKPTSGGARSETQYF. The CDR3 bases are TGTGCCAGCAGCCTCCACCCAAAACCGACTAGCGGGGGGGCCAGATCGGAGACCCAGTACTTC.

The chain uses TRBV12-3 or TRBV12-4 and TRBJ2-2; no definite D call. The CDR3 is made up of 14 amino acids. Deletions cut 1 base from V and 4 bases from J, with 7 bases between. CDR3 amino acids: CASSLGHFTGELFF. The CDR3, as DNA: TGTGCCAGCAGTTTAGGGCATTTCACCGGGGAGCTGTTTTTT.

This rearrangement joins TRBV25-1 to TRBJ1-5, with D maybe TRBD1 (6 bases). CDR3 length equals 13 residues. The V gene lost 5 bases and the J gene lost 5 bases, with 10 bases spanning the gap. CDR1 and CDR2 (germline): MGHDK, SYGVNS. CDR3 protein: CASSRAGDQPQHF. The CDR3 nucleotides read TGTGCCAGCAGTAGGGCAGGGGATCAGCCCCAGCATTTT.

Only a few counts were recorded for this clonotype. J is TRBJ2-7 and V is TRBV11-1, with D uncertain. Germline lookup yields CDR1 SGHAT and CDR2 FQDESV (reference sequence). The CDR3 spans 16 residues. V was pared by 0 bases and J by 0 bases, with 12 bases between. CDR3 residues: CASSLAGTVTSYEQYF. CDR3 in DNA: TGTGCCAGCAGCTTAGCGGGTACGGTGACCTCCTACGAGCAGTACTTC.

The rearrangement links TRBV28 to TRBJ2-3, with a tentative D call TRBD1 (6 bases). Germline-derived CDR1 and CDR2 are MDHEN and SYDVKM. Trimming cost V 6 bases and J 4 bases, with 20 bases left between them. This CDR3 has 16 residues. In DNA, the CDR3 is TGTGCCAGCAGCCAAGGACAGCTTTTGGACTCAGATACGCAGTATTTT. Protein: CASSQGQLLDSDTQYF.

Only one count was recorded for this clonotype. The rearrangement joins TRBV20-1 to TRBJ2-1; 8 bases align to TRBD2. V shed 1 base, J shed 2 bases, and the junction held 10 bases outside the gene matches. Germline values: CDR1 DFQATT, CDR2 SNEGSKA (reference sequence). The CDR3 length is 17 residues. This CDR3 reads CSARAPPAGAAYNEQFF. The CDR3 DNA follows: TGCAGTGCTAGAGCCCCCCCAGCGGGGGCAGCCTACAATGAGCAGTTCTTC.